This TCR beta chain was obtained from a study of tumor-infiltrating lymphocytes in primary liver carcinoma. Study background: Roughly 3.5 to 7.5 million productive TCRbeta reads came from each sample, comparable across tissue types.

The researchers produced TCR beta cDNA from approximately 0.45 ug total RNA with a constant-region primer. Three rounds of nested multiplex PCR with slightly modified ARM-PCR produced TCR beta libraries. Researchers ran the first two PCR rounds for around 10 cycles each with TRBV1-TRBV30 forward primers and a C-beta reverse primer. TCRdb used MiXCR to reprocess the multiplex PCR reads, holding one entry per CDR3 protein. The table shows approximately 100,000 distinct CDR3 sequences, with under 70% occurring only once. Study-wide results and limits: Tumor region pairs overlapped more than did tumor-adjacent and tumor-blood pairs. A significantly higher top-250-clone fraction was recorded for tumors than for blood (p = 0.039).

By share, this clonotype counts as medium-sized. The antigen is not known. Germline lookup yields CDR1 SGHNT and CDR2 YENEEA. The ends were cut back, 1 base at V and 2 bases at J, with 4 bases in the middle. There are 13 residues in the CDR3. Each 20-30 mg portion of unsorted bulk tissue served as the source for co-extraction of RNA and DNA. Every one of the tumor samples had a viable tumor cell content above 75%. The sequencing input was liver tumor tissue from sampling region 2. The subset here: tumor region T2, inferior pole. The sequence was obtained from a woman in her fifties or sixties with primary liver carcinoma and hepatitis B virus infection. The rearrangement links TRBV11-3 to TRBJ2-3; no clear D. The CDR3 nucleotides read TGTGCCAGCAGCTTAGGCCCCACAGATACGCAGTATTTT. This encodes CASSLGPTDTQYF.